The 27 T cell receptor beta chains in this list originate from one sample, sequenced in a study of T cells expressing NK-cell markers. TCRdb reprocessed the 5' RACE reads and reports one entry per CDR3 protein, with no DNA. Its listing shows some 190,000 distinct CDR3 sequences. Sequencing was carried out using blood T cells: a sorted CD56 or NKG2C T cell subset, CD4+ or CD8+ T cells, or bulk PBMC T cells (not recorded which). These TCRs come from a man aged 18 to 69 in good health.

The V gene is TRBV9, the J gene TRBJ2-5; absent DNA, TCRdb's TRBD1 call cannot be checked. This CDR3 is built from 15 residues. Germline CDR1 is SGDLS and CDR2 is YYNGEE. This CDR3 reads CASSAPVFGEETQYF.

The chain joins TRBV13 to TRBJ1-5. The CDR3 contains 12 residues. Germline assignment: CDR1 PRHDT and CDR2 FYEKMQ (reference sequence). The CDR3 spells CASSLGAQPQHF.

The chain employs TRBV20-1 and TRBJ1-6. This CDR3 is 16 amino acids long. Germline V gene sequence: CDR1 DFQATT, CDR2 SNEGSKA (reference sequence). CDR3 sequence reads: CSARDVGEPYNSPLHF.

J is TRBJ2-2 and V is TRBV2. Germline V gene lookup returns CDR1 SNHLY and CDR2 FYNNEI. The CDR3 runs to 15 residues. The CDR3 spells CASSDLVLNTGELFF. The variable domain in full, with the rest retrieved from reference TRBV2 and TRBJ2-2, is EPEVTQTPSHQVTQMGQEVILRCVPISNHLYFYWYRQILGQKVEFLVSFYNNEISEKSEIFDDQFSVERPDGSNFTLKIRSTKLEDSAMYFCASSDLVLNTGELFFGEGSRLTVL.

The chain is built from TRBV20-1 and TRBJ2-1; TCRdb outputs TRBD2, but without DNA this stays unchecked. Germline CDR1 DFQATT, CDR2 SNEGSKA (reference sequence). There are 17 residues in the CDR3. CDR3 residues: CSASGLAGGRTNNEQFF.

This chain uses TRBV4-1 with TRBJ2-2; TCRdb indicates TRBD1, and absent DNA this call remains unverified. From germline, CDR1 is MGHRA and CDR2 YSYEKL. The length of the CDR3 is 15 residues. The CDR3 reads CASSEAQGSTGELFF.

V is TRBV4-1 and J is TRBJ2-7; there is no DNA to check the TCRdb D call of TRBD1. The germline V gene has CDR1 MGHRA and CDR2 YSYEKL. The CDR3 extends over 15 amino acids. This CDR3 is CASSPGLGVLSEQYF.

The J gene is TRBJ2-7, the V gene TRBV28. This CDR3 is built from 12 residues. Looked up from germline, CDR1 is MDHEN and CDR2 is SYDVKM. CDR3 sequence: CASGLGIYEQYF. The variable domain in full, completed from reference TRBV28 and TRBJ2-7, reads DVKVTQSSRYLVKRTGEKVFLECVQDMDHENMFWYRQDPGLGLRLIYFSYDVKMKEKGDIPEGYSVSREKKERFSLILESASTNQTSMYLCASGLGIYEQYFGPGTRLTVT.

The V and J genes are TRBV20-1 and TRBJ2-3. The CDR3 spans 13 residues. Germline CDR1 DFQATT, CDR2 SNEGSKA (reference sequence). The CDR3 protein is CSATAGGTDTQYF.

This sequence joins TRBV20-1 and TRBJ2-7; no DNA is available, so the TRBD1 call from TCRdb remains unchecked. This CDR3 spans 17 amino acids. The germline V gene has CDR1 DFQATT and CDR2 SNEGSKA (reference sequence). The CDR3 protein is CSARVRKQGVIIHEQYF.

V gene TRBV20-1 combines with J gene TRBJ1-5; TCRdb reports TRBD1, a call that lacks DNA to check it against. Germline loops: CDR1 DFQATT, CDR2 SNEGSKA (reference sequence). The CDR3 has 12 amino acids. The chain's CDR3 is CSARAGIQPQHF.

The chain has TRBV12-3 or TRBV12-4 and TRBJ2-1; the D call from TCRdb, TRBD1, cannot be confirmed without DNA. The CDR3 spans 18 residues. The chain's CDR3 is CASSLALAGDKSYNEQFF.

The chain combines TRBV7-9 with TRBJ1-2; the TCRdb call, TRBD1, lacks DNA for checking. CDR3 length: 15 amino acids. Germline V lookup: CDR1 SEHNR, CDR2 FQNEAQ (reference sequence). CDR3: CASSFPGPSPNGYTF.

Here the CDR3 reads CASSESGTSGGASTDTQYF. This sequence joins TRBV2 and TRBJ2-3; TCRdb lists TRBD2, though no DNA is available to test this call. In germline, CDR1 is SNHLY, CDR2 FYNNEI. This CDR3 has 19 amino acids.

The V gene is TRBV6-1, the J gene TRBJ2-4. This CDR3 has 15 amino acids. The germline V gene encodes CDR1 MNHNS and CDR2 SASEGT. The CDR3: CASSEAQGYGNIQYF.

The CDR3 spells CASSGGGQAYSEQFF. V gene TRBV27 combines with J gene TRBJ2-1; the TCRdb D gene call, TRBD1, has no DNA to confirm it. CDR1 and CDR2 (germline): MNHEY, SMNVEV (reference sequence). The CDR3 runs to 15 residues.

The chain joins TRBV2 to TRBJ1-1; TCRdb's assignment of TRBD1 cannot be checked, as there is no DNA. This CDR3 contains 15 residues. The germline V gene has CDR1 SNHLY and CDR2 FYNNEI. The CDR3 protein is CASSGRTGEHTEAFF. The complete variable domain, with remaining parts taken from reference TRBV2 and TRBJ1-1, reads EPEVTQTPSHQVTQMGQEVILRCVPISNHLYFYWYRQILGQKVEFLVSFYNNEISEKSEIFDDQFSVERPDGSNFTLKIRSTKLEDSAMYFCASSGRTGEHTEAFFGQGTRLTVV.

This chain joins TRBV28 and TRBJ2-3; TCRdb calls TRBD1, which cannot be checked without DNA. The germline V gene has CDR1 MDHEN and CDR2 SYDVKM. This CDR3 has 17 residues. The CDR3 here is CASSLASGFPSTDTQYF.

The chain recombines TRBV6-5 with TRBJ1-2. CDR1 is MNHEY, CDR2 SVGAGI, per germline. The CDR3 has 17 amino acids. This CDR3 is CASSYSGLLSEPEGYTF.

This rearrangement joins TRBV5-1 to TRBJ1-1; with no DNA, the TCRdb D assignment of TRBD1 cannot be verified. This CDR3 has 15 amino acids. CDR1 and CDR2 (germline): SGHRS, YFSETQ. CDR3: CASSPTGQLNTEAFF.

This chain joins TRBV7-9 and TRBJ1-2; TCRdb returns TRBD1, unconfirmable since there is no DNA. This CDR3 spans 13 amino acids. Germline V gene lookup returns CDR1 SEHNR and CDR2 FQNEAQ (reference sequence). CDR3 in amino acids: CASSKTGEVGYTF.

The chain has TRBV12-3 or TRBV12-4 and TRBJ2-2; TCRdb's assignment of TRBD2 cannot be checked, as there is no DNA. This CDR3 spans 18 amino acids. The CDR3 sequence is CASSPGTSGAPNTGELFF.

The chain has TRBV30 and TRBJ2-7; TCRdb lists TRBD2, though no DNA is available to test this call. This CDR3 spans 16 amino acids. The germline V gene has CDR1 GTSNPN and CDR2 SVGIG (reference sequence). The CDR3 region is CAWSPGGASASYEQYF.

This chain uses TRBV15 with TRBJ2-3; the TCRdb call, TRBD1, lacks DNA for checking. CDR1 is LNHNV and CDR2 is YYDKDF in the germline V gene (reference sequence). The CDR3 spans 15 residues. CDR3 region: CATSRVAGGADTQYF.

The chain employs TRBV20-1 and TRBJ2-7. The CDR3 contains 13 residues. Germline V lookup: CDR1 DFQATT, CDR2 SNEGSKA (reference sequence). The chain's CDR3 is CSASSASVYEQYF.

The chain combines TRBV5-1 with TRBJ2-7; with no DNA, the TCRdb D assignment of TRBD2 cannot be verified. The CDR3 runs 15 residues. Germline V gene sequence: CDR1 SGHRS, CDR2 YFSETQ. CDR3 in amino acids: CASSSVPPDSYEQYF.

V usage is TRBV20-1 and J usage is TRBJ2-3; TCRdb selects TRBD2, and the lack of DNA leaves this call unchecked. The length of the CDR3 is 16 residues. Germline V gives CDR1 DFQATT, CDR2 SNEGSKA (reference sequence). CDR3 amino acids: CSARDLGASVTDTQYF.